The 20 T cell receptor beta chains listed next were all sequenced from one sample in a study of human T cells and chemical hapten exposure. TCRdb itself ran the RACE reads through MiXCR, one entry per CDR3 protein. The sample yields some 60,000 distinct CDR3 sequences, approximately 10% seen once. Noted time point: pre-sensitization, week 0. Treatment specified: therapeutic diphenylcyclopropenone sensitization with weekly scalp DPC. The sequencing here drew on whole blood, taken in connection with sensitization to the hapten diphenylcyclopropenone (DPC). The source is a woman between 40 and 55 years old with alopecia areata. Some clones in this sample may be carry-over from other donors' samples.

The gene calls are TRBV20-1 and TRBJ2-4; 14 bases are a match to TRBD2. CDR3 length: 18 amino acids. Germline V gives CDR1 DFQATT, CDR2 SNEGSKA (reference sequence). Trimming at V came to 4 bases and at J to 0 bases, leaving 8 bases not matched to a gene. The CDR3 DNA is TGCAGTGCTATAAGCCGACTAGCGGGAGGGCTAGCCAAAAACATTCAGTACTTC. Residues: CSAISRLAGGLAKNIQYF.

This clonotype was seen a handful of times. The J gene is TRBJ2-1, the V gene TRBV29-1, with D hard to call. Trimming shortened V by 4 bases and J by 8 bases, and 9 bases separated the two germline ends. The germline gives CDR1 SQVTM, CDR2 ANQGSEA. This CDR3 spans 11 amino acids. The CDR3 spells CSVGGSYEQFF. In DNA, the CDR3 is TGCAGCGTTGGGGGTAGCTATGAGCAGTTCTTC.

The sample holds many counts of this clonotype. The rearrangement joins TRBV19 to TRBJ2-2, with TRBD2 matching 7 bases. CDR1 LNHDA and CDR2 SQIVND come from the germline V gene (reference sequence). The CDR3 totals 15 residues. V was pared by 9 bases and J by 3 bases, with 10 bases of the junction left unmatched. The CDR3 DNA sequence: TGTGCCAGCTACGGGCGGGAGACCTACACCGGGGAGCTGTTTTTT. It encodes CASYGRETYTGELFF.

The sample holds one count of this clonotype. This is likely a read error, given that the CDR3 carries no conserved phenylalanine or tryptophan at its end. V usage is TRBV29-1 and J usage is TRBJ1-2, with a tentative D call TRBD1 (5 bases). This CDR3 region has 11 residues. Trimming took off 4 bases at V and 8 bases at J, with 11 bases between the two ends. The germline CDR1 and CDR2 sequences are SQVTM and ANQGSEA. Here the CDR3 reads CSVGDLKGYTL. CDR3 nucleotide sequence: TGCAGCGTTGGGGACCTGAAGGGCTACACCCTC.

The chain combines TRBV14 with TRBJ2-7; 9 bases agree with TRBD2. The CDR3 sequence is 18 residues long. V lost 2 bases to trimming and J lost 1 base; unmatched junction nucleotides: 12. Germline CDR1 and CDR2: SGHDN and FVKESK. The CDR3, as DNA: TGTGCCAGCAGCCAAAAAGCGAACCGGACTAGCGTATCCTACGAGCAGTACTTC. It specifies CASSQKANRTSVSYEQYF.

The table lists this clonotype with many counts. The V gene is TRBV6-6, the J gene TRBJ2-3, with 7 bases matching TRBD2. Trimming at V came to 5 bases and at J to 4 bases, leaving 3 bases not matched to a gene. Germline assignment: CDR1 MNHNY and CDR2 SVGAGI (reference sequence). This CDR3 comprises 13 residues. The CDR3 reads CASSNRGADTQYF. The CDR3, as DNA: TGTGCCAGCAGTAACCGGGGGGCAGATACGCAGTATTTT.

In this sample, this clonotype turned up many times. The chain couples TRBV5-1 to TRBJ2-1; 8 bases map to TRBD2. With V trimmed by 0 bases and J by 10 bases, 6 bases remained unmatched. The germline gives CDR1 SGHRS, CDR2 YFSETQ. The CDR3 spans 14 residues. This CDR3 reads CASSLALSGNEQFF. CDR3 DNA sequence: TGCGCCAGCAGCTTGGCTCTTAGCGGGAACGAGCAGTTCTTC.

In its sample, this clonotype was seen many times. J is TRBJ2-4 and V is TRBV5-1; tentatively, D is TRBD1 (5 bases). The ends were cut back, 4 bases at V and 0 bases at J, with 11 bases in the middle. The CDR3 runs to 15 residues. Germline V gene data show CDR1 as SGHRS and CDR2 as YFSETQ. The CDR3 sequence is CASSLDSRAKNIQYF. For the CDR3, the DNA is TGCGCCAGCAGCCTAGACAGTCGAGCCAAAAACATTCAGTACTTC.

This clonotype was counted at least ten times. This chain uses TRBV10-3 with TRBJ2-5, with 9 bases that match TRBD2. V trimming: 7 bases; J trimming: 1 base; junction bases outside the gene matches: 10. The CDR3 spans 16 residues. In germline, CDR1 is ENHRY, CDR2 SYGVKD. CDR3: CAIIPDERGAQETQYF. As DNA, the CDR3 is TGTGCCATCATACCCGACGAGCGGGGGGCCCAAGAGACCCAGTACTTC.

The chain recombines TRBV9 with TRBJ2-5; D call uncertain. This CDR3 region has 14 residues. Germline V gives CDR1 SGDLS, CDR2 YYNGEE. V was clipped by 3 bases and J by 4 bases, with 13 bases between them. The CDR3 reads CASSAHLVGETQYF. The DNA for the CDR3 is TGTGCCAGCAGCGCCCATCTGGTAGGAGAGACCCAGTACTTC.

This clonotype appeared many times. V and J are TRBV12-3 or TRBV12-4 and TRBJ2-7; unclear D gene. The CDR3 spans 13 residues. Trimming removed 1 base from V and 9 bases from J, with 13 bases in between. The CDR3 loop reads CASSLGTARVQYF. As DNA, the CDR3 is TGTGCCAGCAGTTTAGGCACCGCTCGAGTGCAGTACTTC.

This clonotype was counted at least ten times. The chain uses TRBV5-4 and TRBJ2-3; D gene unclear. V shed 0 bases and J shed 3 bases, with 2 bases lying between them. Per the germline V gene, CDR1 is SGHNT and CDR2 is YYREEE (reference sequence). The CDR3 is 12 amino acids. Here the CDR3 reads CASSLVTDTQYF. The CDR3 DNA reads TGTGCCAGCAGCTTGGTGACAGATACGCAGTATTTT. Together with reference TRBV5-4 and TRBJ2-3, the CDR3 gives the full variable domain: ETGVTQSPTHLIKTRGQQVTLRCSSQSGHNTVSWYQQALGQGPQFIFQYYREEENGRGNFPPRFSGLQFPNYSSELNVNALELDDSALYLCASSLVTDTQYFGPGTRLTVL.

The CDR3 bases are TGTGCCAGCAGGGAACAGGGGGGGAAAGAGACCCAGTACTTC. Residues: CASREQGGKETQYF. The chain has TRBV7-2 and TRBJ2-5, with TRBD1 as a possible D gene (8 bases). Trimming pared 6 bases from V and 3 bases from J, leaving 14 bases between. The CDR3 runs 14 residues. Germline loops: CDR1 SGHTA, CDR2 FQGNSA.

There are a few counts of this clonotype. The chain employs TRBV11-3 and TRBJ1-3, with 7 bases identical to TRBD1. J was trimmed by 9 bases and V by 1 base; bases with no gene match: 6. Germline V gives CDR1 SGHNT, CDR2 YENEEA. The CDR3 totals 14 residues. The CDR3: CASSLGGTDGTIYF. CDR3 nucleotides: TGTGCCAGCAGCTTAGGGGGGACAGACGGCACCATATATTTT. Using reference TRBV11-3 and TRBJ1-3 for the parts outside the CDR3, the full variable domain is EAGVVQSPRYKIIEKKQPVAFWCNPISGHNTLYWYLQNLGQGPELLIRYENEEAVDDSQLPKDRFSAERLKGVDSTLKIQPAELGDSAVYLCASSLGGTDGTIYFGEGSWLTVV.

This rearrangement joins TRBV7-8 to TRBJ2-2, with 14 bases fitting TRBD2. This CDR3 spans 18 amino acids. Germline CDR1 reads SGHVS; CDR2 reads FQNEAQ. The ends lost 5 bases at V and 3 bases at J; junction bases unmatched: 8. The CDR3 sequence is CASSQGLAGVIDTGELFF. The CDR3 DNA follows: TGTGCCAGCAGCCAGGGACTAGCGGGAGTTATCGACACCGGGGAGCTGTTTTTT. Using reference TRBV7-8 and TRBJ2-2 for the parts outside the CDR3, the full variable domain is GAGVSQSPRYKVAKRGQDVALRCDPISGHVSLFWYQQALGQGPEFLTYFQNEAQLDKSGLPSDRFFAERPEGSVSTLKIQRTQQEDSAVYLCASSQGLAGVIDTGELFFGEGSRLTVL.

This clonotype has ten or more counts. The chain joins TRBV7-2 to TRBJ1-3; TRBD1 might be the D (5 bases). The CDR3 is 14 residues long. V was shortened by 1 base and J by 2 bases, with 6 bases between the two germline ends. CDR1 is SGHTA and CDR2 is FQGNSA in the germline V gene. CDR3 coding DNA: TGTGCCAGCAGCTTAGGAGGGGCTGGAAACACCATATATTTT. It codes for CASSLGGAGNTIYF.

The chain employs TRBV5-1 and TRBJ2-3; 7 bases are a match to TRBD2. Germline lookup yields CDR1 SGHRS and CDR2 YFSETQ. The CDR3 extends over 15 amino acids. Losses at the gene ends were 4 bases for V and 2 bases for J; bases not matched to a gene: 7. Written as DNA, the CDR3 is TGCGCCAGCAGCCCGGGGGGTGGCTACACAGATACGCAGTATTTT. Amino acid sequence: CASSPGGGYTDTQYF. The full variable domain, with the rest looked up from reference TRBV5-1 and TRBJ2-3, is KAGVTQTPRYLIKTRGQQVTLSCSPISGHRSVSWYQQTPGQGLQFLFEYFSETQRNKGNFPGRFSGRQFSNSRSEMNVSTLELGDSALYLCASSPGGGYTDTQYFGPGTRLTVL.

This clonotype was counted a few times. The V and J genes are TRBV20-1 and TRBJ1-6; the match to TRBD1 covers 10 bases. The length of the CDR3 is 12 residues. In germline, CDR1 is DFQATT, CDR2 SNEGSKA (reference sequence). The CDR3 DNA follows: TGCAGGACAGGGGGCGCCGGTTCACCCCTCCACTTT. As protein: CRTGGAGSPLHF.

The V and J genes are TRBV6-6 and TRBJ1-1; no reliable D call. Germline V gene lookup returns CDR1 MNHNY and CDR2 SVGAGI (reference sequence). The CDR3 totals 14 residues. V was cut by 7 bases and J by 1 base, with 13 bases left in between. This CDR3 reads CASNKRRENTEAFF. In DNA form, the CDR3 reads TGTGCCAGCAATAAACGACGGGAGAACACTGAAGCTTTCTTT.

This clonotype was detected ten times or more. V and J are TRBV12-3 or TRBV12-4 and TRBJ1-5; possibly TRBD1 for D (6 bases). The CDR3 is 14 amino acids. The V gene lost 8 bases and the J gene lost 7 bases, with 18 bases spanning the gap. The CDR3 sequence is CASLLGGGWQPQHF. CDR3 DNA: TGTGCCAGCCTACTAGGGGGGGGTTGGCAGCCCCAGCATTTT.